This TCR beta chain was found in a study of OX40 agonist ivuxolimab in advanced cancers. Overall study context: Ivuxolimab doses were 0.01, 0.1, 0.3, 1.5, 3 or 10 mg/kg every 2 weeks. A diagnosis of hepatocellular carcinoma, melanoma, renal cell or head and neck cancer was present in dose-escalation patients.

Looked up from germline, CDR1 is SGHDT and CDR2 is YYEEEE. With V trimmed by 2 bases and J by 7 bases, 6 bases remained unmatched. The CDR3 contains 14 residues. The data were produced by immunoSEQ multiplex PCR, yet TCRdb's version contains in-frame clones alone and is incomplete. The repertoire holds about 73,000 clones, with 90% as singletons. This receptor was identified in an adult with an advanced solid tumor such as melanoma, head and neck, liver or kidney cancer. Sample: CD4+ or CD8+ T cells sorted from blood, taken in a trial of the OX40 agonist ivuxolimab. This chain uses TRBV5-6 with TRBJ2-7, with 10 bases that match TRBD2. CDR3 sequence (DNA): TGTGCCAGCAGCTTAGGACTAGCGGCTAGGGAGCAGTACTTC. Encoded protein: CASSLGLAAREQYF.